Listed below are T cell receptor beta chains from one sample, sequenced in a study of T-cell reconstitution after alpha-beta-depleted transplantation in children. TCRdb passed the PCR reads through MiXCR, listing each CDR3 protein once. The sample lists 330,000 or so distinct CDR3 sequences, roughly 9.1% occurring once. The sequencing used PBMCs, collected before TCRalphabeta/CD19-depleted stem cell transplant. The receptors come from a boy in the first two years of life with acute myeloid leukemia, due to receive a stem cell transplant. CDR3s include the opening cysteine and the closing phenylalanine or tryptophan. Each record gives: J gene, clone size, V gene, D gene, CDR3 length, CDR3 protein, CDR3 DNA. A D gene is named only where the DNA matches it firmly. Where a row states a size, it is once, few, many or the class of an expanded clone; other rows omit it.

TRBJ1-2 many TRBV5-1 TRBD1 14 CASSLDTGGTGYTF TGCGCCAGCAGCTTGGATACAGGGGGCACTGGCTACACCTTC
TRBJ2-7 many TRBV10-3 TRBD2 13 CAISGVAGGPQYF TGTGCCATCAGTGGGGTAGCGGGGGGCCCCCAGTACTTC
TRBJ2-3 few TRBV5-1 TRBD2 18 CASSLGLAGGPGTDTQYF TGCGCCAGCAGCTTAGGTCTAGCGGGGGGGCCCGGCACAGATACGCAGTATTTT
TRBJ2-7 many TRBV28 TRBD2 17 CASSPTWGLAGEDEQYF TGTGCCAGCAGTCCAACCTGGGGACTAGCGGGAGAGGACGAGCAGTACTTC
TRBJ1-3 many TRBV28 - 16 CASSLRVGTPTNTIYF TGTGCCAGCAGTTTAAGGGTCGGGACTCCGACAAACACCATATATTTT
TRBJ1-1 many TRBV27 - 11 CATGTANEAFF TGTGCCACAGGGACGGCTAATGAAGCTTTCTTT
TRBJ1-2 few TRBV6-1 TRBD1 16 CASSLRDRGPNYGYTF TGTGCCAGCAGTCTCCGGGACAGGGGCCCTAACTATGGCTACACCTTC
TRBJ2-3 - TRBV15 TRBD1 17 CATSRDRGTGATDTQYF TGTGCCACCAGCAGAGATAGGGGAACAGGGGCCACAGATACGCAGTATTTT
TRBJ2-2 many TRBV2 - 14 CASSGGQITGELFF TGTGCCAGCAGTGGAGGACAGATCACCGGGGAGCTGTTTTTT
TRBJ2-3 - TRBV5-1 - 14 CASSLGHRTDTQYF TGCGCCAGCAGCTTGGGACACCGCACAGATACGCAGTATTTT
TRBJ2-3 - TRBV20-1 TRBD1 16 CSARDGTGGDTDTQYF TGCAGTGCTAGAGATGGGACAGGGGGCGACACAGATACGCAGTATTTT
TRBJ2-1 many TRBV18 TRBD2 15 CASSRTSRSYNEQFF TGTGCCAGCTCACGGACTAGCCGATCCTACAATGAGCAGTTCTTC
TRBJ2-2 many TRBV9 - 15 CASSPSAHAPGELFF TGTGCCAGCAGCCCCAGCGCTCACGCACCCGGGGAGCTGTTTTTT
TRBJ1-2 - TRBV2 - 15 CASSDGDTNNYGYTF TGTGCCAGCAGTGACGGGGATACCAATAACTATGGCTACACCTTC
TRBJ2-1 - TRBV7-9 - 16 CATSKRTFLGGDEQFF TGTGCCACCTCTAAAAGGACTTTCCTGGGGGGCGATGAGCAGTTCTTC
TRBJ1-2 - TRBV30 TRBD1 14 CAWSVGGGDYGYTF TGTGCCTGGAGTGTGGGAGGGGGCGACTATGGCTACACCTTC
TRBJ2-5 many TRBV12-3/TRBV12-4 TRBD2 15 CASSFEGGPVETQYF TGTGCCAGCAGTTTTGAGGGAGGGCCGGTGGAGACCCAGTACTTC